The clone carrying this T cell receptor beta chain occurred once. This specimen belongs to a study of blood T cell repertoires in COVID-19. Study overall: Acute and convalescent COVID-19 specimens originated in the United States, Italy and Spain. Sample material is recorded as cDNA or gDNA derived from T cells, B-cell-depleted T cells, or PBMCs.

Assay used: immunoSEQ multiplex PCR; TCRdb lists only in-frame clones, some missing. The sample consists of about 310,000 clones, around 90% of them appearing once. Cohorts were based on clinical histories the participants reported. Germline CDR1 is SGHRS and CDR2 is YFSETQ. Germline trimming cut 0 bases from V and 9 bases from J; bases unmatched to any gene: 10. The CDR3 loop spans 18 amino acids. The TCR sequence derives from a man between 60 and 75 years old who had recovered from COVID-19. The V gene is TRBV5-1, the J gene TRBJ2-1; 15 bases fit TRBD2. Sequencing used PBMCs or T cells enriched from blood (not recorded which). In nucleotides, the CDR3 is TGCGCCAGCAGCTTGGCCGAAGGACTAGCGGGAGGGCAGGTTGAGCAGTTCTTC. Protein: CASSLAEGLAGGQVEQFF.